This T cell receptor beta chain is drawn from a study of T-cell memory formation after mild COVID-19. Germline V gene data show CDR1 as SGHTA and CDR2 as FQGNSA. The CDR3 is 12 residues long. V dropped 11 bases and J dropped 4 bases, with 14 bases sitting between them. TCRdb fed the 5' RACE reads into MiXCR, producing one record per CDR3 protein. There are approximately 110,000 distinct CDR3 sequences in the sample; 22% occur only once, and about 38% lies in the top ten. The table lists this clonotype with a few counts. Its antigen is unidentified. Study observations and caveats: Shrinking CD4+ clones resided mostly in CM and EM, and CD8+ ones in EMRA.

The chain is built from TRBV7-2 and TRBJ1-1; weak D call: TRBD1 (6 bases). The clonotype comes from a man aged 18-30 years who had mild COVID-19 (a few samples of this study predate the infection). Cell type and time point are not known. Sequenced input: PBMCs or a T cell subset sorted from them (not recorded which). The chain's CDR3 is CAVVGGPTEAFF. Here the CDR3 DNA reads TGTGCCGTAGTTGGGGGCCCCACTGAAGCTTTCTTT.